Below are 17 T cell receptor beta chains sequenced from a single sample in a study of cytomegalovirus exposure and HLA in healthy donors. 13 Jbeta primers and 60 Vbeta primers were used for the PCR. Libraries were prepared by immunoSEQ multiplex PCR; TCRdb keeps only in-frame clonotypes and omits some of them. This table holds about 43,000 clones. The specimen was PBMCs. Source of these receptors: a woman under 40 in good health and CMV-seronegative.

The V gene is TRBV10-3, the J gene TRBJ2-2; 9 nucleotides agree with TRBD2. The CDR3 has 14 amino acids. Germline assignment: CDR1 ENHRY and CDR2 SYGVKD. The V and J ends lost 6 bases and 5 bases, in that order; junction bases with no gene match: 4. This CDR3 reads CAIRGTSLTGELFF. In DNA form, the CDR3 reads TGTGCCATCAGAGGGACTAGCTTGACCGGGGAGCTGTTTTTT.

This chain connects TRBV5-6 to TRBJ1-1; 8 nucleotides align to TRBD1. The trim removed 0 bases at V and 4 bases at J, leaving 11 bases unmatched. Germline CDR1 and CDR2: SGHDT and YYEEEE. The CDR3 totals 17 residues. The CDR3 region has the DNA TGTGCCAGCAGCTTGGGTCCACCCGGACAGGGCGGCACTGAAGCTTTCTTT. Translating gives CASSLGPPGQGGTEAFF.

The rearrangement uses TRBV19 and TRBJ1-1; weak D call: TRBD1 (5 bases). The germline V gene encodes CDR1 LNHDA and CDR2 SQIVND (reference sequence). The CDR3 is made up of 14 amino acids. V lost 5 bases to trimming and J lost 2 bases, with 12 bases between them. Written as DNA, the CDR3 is TGTGCCAGTAGTTCCAACAGGATCAACACTGAAGCTTTCTTT. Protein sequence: CASSSNRINTEAFF.

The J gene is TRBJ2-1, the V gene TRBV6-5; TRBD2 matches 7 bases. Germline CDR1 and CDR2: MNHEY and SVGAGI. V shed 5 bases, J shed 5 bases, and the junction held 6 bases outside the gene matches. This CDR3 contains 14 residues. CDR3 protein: CASSPGLTDNEQFF. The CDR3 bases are TGTGCCAGCAGTCCGGGACTAACAGACAATGAGCAGTTCTTC.

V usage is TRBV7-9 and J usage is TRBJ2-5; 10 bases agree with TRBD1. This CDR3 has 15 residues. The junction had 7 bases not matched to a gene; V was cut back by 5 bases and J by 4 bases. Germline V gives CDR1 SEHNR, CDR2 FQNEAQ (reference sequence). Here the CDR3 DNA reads TGTGCCAGCAGCCGGGGACAGGGGATTTTAGAGACCCAGTACTTC. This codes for CASSRGQGILETQYF.

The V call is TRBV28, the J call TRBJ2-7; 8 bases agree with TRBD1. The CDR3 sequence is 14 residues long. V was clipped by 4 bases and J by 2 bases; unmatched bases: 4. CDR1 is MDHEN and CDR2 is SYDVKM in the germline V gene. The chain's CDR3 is CASSSPTGAYEQYF. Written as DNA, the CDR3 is TGTGCCAGCAGTTCCCCGACAGGGGCCTACGAGCAGTACTTC.

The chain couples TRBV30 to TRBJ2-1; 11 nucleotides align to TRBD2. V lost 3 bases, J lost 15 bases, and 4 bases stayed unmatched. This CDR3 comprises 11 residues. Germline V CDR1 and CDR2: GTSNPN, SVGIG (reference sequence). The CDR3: CAWSEGLAVFF. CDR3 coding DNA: TGTGCCTGGAGCGAGGGACTAGCGGTGTTCTTC.

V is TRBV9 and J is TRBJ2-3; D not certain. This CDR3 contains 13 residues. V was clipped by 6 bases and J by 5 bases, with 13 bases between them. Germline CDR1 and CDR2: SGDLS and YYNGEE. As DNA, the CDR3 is TGTGCCAGCACCCGAGTTGCAGGAGATACGCAGTATTTT. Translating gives CASTRVAGDTQYF.

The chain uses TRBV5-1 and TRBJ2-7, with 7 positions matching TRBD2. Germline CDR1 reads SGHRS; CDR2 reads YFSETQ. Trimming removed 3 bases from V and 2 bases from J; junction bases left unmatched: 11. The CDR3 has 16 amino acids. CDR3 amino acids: CASSSNRDYIPYEQYF. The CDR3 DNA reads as TGCGCCAGCAGCTCGAACCGGGACTATATACCCTACGAGCAGTACTTC.

The CDR3 DNA sequence: TGTGCCAGCAGCCCGAGACCGGGACAGGGGTCCGAGCAGTACTTC. Its protein product is CASSPRPGQGSEQYF. This chain joins TRBV7-8 and TRBJ2-7; 10 bases map to TRBD1. Germline CDR1 and CDR2: SGHVS and FQNEAQ. The CDR3 is made up of 15 amino acids. V lost 5 bases, J lost 6 bases, and 10 bases stayed unmatched.

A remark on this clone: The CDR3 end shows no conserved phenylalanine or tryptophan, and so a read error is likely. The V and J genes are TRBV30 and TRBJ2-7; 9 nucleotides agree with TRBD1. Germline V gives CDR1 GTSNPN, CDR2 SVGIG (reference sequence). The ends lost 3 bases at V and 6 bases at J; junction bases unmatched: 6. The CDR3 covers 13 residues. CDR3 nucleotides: TGTGCCTGGAGCCTACAGGGGGCAGGCGAGCAGTACCTC. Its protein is CAWSLQGAGEQYL.

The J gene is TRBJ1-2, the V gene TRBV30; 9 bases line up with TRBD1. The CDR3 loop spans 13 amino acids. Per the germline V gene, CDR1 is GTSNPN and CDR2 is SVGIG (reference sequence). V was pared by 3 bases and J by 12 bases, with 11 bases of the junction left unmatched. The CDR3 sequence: CAWRGNYRGPNTF. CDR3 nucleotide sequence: TGTGCCTGGAGGGGCAATTACAGGGGGCCAAACACCTTC.

CDR3 in amino acids: CASSQDSSGIFPDTQYF. CDR3 sequence (DNA): TGTGCCAGCAGCCAAGATTCTAGCGGGATTTTTCCAGATACGCAGTATTTT. The V and J genes are TRBV4-2 and TRBJ2-3; 9 nucleotides align to TRBD2. Germline V lookup: CDR1 LGHNA, CDR2 YNFKEQ. Trimming removed 0 bases from V and 4 bases from J; junction bases left unmatched: 8. The CDR3 length is 17 residues.

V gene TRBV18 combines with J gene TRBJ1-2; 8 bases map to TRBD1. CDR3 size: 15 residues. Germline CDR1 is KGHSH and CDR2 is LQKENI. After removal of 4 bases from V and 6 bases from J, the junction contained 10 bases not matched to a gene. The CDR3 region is CASSLQTGEVNGYTF. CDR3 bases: TGTGCCAGCTCACTTCAGACAGGGGAGGTTAATGGCTACACCTTC.

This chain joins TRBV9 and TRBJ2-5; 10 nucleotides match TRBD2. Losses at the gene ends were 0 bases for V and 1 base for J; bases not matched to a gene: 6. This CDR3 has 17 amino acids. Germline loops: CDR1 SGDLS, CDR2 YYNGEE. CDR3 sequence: CASSVGSTSGTQETQYF. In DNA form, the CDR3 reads TGTGCCAGCAGCGTAGGTTCCACTAGCGGGACCCAAGAGACCCAGTACTTC.

The CDR3 coding sequence is TGCGCCAGCAGTGGGACTAGCGGTAGCACAGATACGCAGTATTTT. It encodes CASSGTSGSTDTQYF. This chain uses TRBV5-1 with TRBJ2-3; TRBD2 matches 11 bases. The CDR3 extends over 15 amino acids. From germline, CDR1 is SGHRS and CDR2 YFSETQ. The V gene end was trimmed by 5 bases and the J gene end by 0 bases; junction bases not matched to a gene: 2.

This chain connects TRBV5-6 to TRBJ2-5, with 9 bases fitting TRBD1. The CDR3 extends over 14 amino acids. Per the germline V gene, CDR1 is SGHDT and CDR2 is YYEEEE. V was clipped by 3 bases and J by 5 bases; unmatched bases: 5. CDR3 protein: CASSWGTGRETQYF. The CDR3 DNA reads TGTGCCAGCAGCTGGGGGACAGGGAGGGAGACCCAGTACTTC.